Listed below are T cell receptor beta chains from one sample, sequenced in a study of T-cell reconstitution after alpha-beta-depleted transplantation in children. A single record per CDR3 protein comes from TCRdb applying MiXCR to the PCR reads. In the table there are fewer than 1 million distinct CDR3 sequences, approximately 15% of which are singletons. The sequencing here drew on PBMCs, mostly from graft donor cells, taken 360 days after TCRalphabeta/CD19-depleted stem cell transplant. All receptors derive from a male patient between 10 and 17 years old who had a stem cell transplant for acute lymphoblastic leukemia, so the T cells may come from the graft donor. Each CDR3 is given with its conserved first and last residue. The order of the fields is D gene, J gene, clone size, V gene, CDR3 protein, CDR3 DNA. The D gene is left open where the match is weak. Part of the rows lack a size; the others show once, few, many or a class for expanded clones.

d_call: TRBD2
j_call: TRBJ2-7
clone_size: few
v_call: TRBV7-8
cdr3_aa: CASSYGGDYEQYF
cdr3_nt: TGTGCCAGCAGCTATGGGGGGGACTACGAGCAGTACTTC

d_call: NA
j_call: TRBJ2-7
clone_size: NA
v_call: TRBV6-5
cdr3_aa: CASSYGAGGAEQYF
cdr3_nt: TGTGCCAGCAGTTACGGGGCAGGGGGGGCCGAGCAGTACTTC

d_call: NA
j_call: TRBJ2-1
clone_size: many
v_call: TRBV7-2
cdr3_aa: CASSLGFGEQFF
cdr3_nt: TGTGCCAGCAGCTTAGGGTTCGGTGAGCAGTTCTTC

d_call: NA
j_call: TRBJ2-4
clone_size: few
v_call: TRBV5-1
cdr3_aa: CASSPLALLAKNIQYF
cdr3_nt: TGCGCCAGCTCTCCGCTGGCGTTACTAGCCAAAAACATTCAGTACTTC

d_call: NA
j_call: TRBJ2-1
clone_size: NA
v_call: TRBV20-1
cdr3_aa: CSARKGGTYNEQFF
cdr3_nt: TGCAGTGCTAGGAAGGGGGGGACCTACAATGAGCAGTTCTTC

d_call: NA
j_call: TRBJ2-3
clone_size: NA
v_call: TRBV27
cdr3_aa: CASSLSYSTDTQYF
cdr3_nt: TGTGCCAGCAGTTTATCGTACAGCACAGATACGCAGTATTTT

d_call: TRBD2
j_call: TRBJ2-5
clone_size: many
v_call: TRBV5-1
cdr3_aa: CASSLAGLDAIETQYF
cdr3_nt: TGCGCCAGCAGCTTGGCGGGACTAGATGCGATAGAGACCCAGTACTTC

d_call: NA
j_call: TRBJ2-1
clone_size: few
v_call: TRBV5-1
cdr3_aa: CASSSPYLGDEQFF
cdr3_nt: TGCGCCAGCAGCTCGCCTTACCTAGGCGATGAGCAGTTCTTC

d_call: TRBD1
j_call: TRBJ1-5
clone_size: few
v_call: TRBV20-1
cdr3_aa: CSARDGTGNQPQHF
cdr3_nt: TGCAGTGCTAGAGATGGGACAGGCAATCAGCCCCAGCATTTT

d_call: TRBD1
j_call: TRBJ2-7
clone_size: NA
v_call: TRBV5-1
cdr3_aa: CASSPRTGGPNEQYF
cdr3_nt: TGCGCCAGCAGCCCCCGGACAGGGGGTCCAAATGAGCAGTACTTC

d_call: TRBD2
j_call: TRBJ2-7
clone_size: few
v_call: TRBV20-1
cdr3_aa: CSASVTSGSSYEQYF
cdr3_nt: TGCAGTGCTAGTGTGACTAGCGGGAGCTCCTACGAGCAGTACTTC

d_call: NA
j_call: TRBJ2-7
clone_size: few
v_call: TRBV4-1
cdr3_aa: CASSQLPISYEQYF
cdr3_nt: TGCGCCAGCAGCCAACTACCGATCTCCTACGAGCAGTACTTC

d_call: NA
j_call: TRBJ1-1
clone_size: many
v_call: TRBV3-1
cdr3_aa: CASSQEQNTEAFF
cdr3_nt: TGTGCCAGCAGCCAAGAACAAAACACTGAAGCTTTCTTT

d_call: NA
j_call: TRBJ2-1
clone_size: NA
v_call: TRBV11-2
cdr3_aa: CASSSRQGIDNEQFF
cdr3_nt: TGTGCCAGCAGTTCCCGACAAGGGATCGACAATGAGCAGTTCTTC

d_call: TRBD2
j_call: TRBJ2-5
clone_size: few
v_call: TRBV7-3
cdr3_aa: CASSPIGRLAGRETQYF
cdr3_nt: TGTGCCAGCAGCCCCATAGGAAGACTAGCGGGGCGAGAGACCCAGTACTTC

d_call: NA
j_call: TRBJ2-7
clone_size: NA
v_call: TRBV7-9
cdr3_aa: CASSLGQGHDEQYF
cdr3_nt: TGTGCCAGCAGCTTAGGTCAGGGCCACGACGAGCAGTACTTC

d_call: NA
j_call: TRBJ2-7
clone_size: few
v_call: TRBV6-1
cdr3_aa: CASSNGGWVSEQYF
cdr3_nt: TGTGCCAGCAGCAACGGGGGATGGGTCTCCGAGCAGTACTTC

d_call: TRBD1
j_call: TRBJ2-7
clone_size: few
v_call: TRBV29-1
cdr3_aa: CSATGATYEQYF
cdr3_nt: TGCAGCGCTACAGGGGCAACCTACGAGCAGTACTTC

d_call: TRBD2
j_call: TRBJ2-1
clone_size: many
v_call: TRBV20-1
cdr3_aa: CSAIAGGYEQFF
cdr3_nt: TGCAGTGCCATAGCGGGAGGCTACGAGCAGTTCTTC

d_call: NA
j_call: TRBJ2-7
clone_size: many
v_call: TRBV27
cdr3_aa: CASTGGPSWSEQYF
cdr3_nt: TGTGCCAGCACCGGGGGGCCGAGCTGGAGCGAGCAGTACTTC

d_call: NA
j_call: TRBJ2-3
clone_size: NA
v_call: TRBV4-2
cdr3_aa: CASSQVTSRGDTQYF
cdr3_nt: TGTGCCAGCAGCCAAGTGACCTCCAGGGGCGATACGCAGTATTTT

d_call: TRBD2
j_call: TRBJ2-1
clone_size: few
v_call: TRBV9
cdr3_aa: CASNPSSGSNEQFF
cdr3_nt: TGTGCCAGCAATCCCTCTAGCGGGAGCAATGAGCAGTTCTTC

d_call: NA
j_call: TRBJ1-1
clone_size: few
v_call: TRBV29-1
cdr3_aa: CSVGSLITRMNTEAFF
cdr3_nt: TGCAGCGTTGGCTCCCTAATAACCCGCATGAACACTGAAGCTTTCTTT